The clone carrying this TCR beta chain came up many times. Antigen unknown. This specimen comes from a study of T cell repertoires in cytomegalovirus infection. In the study overall: Both CMV infection and a matching HLA type were indicated by public TCR beta signatures.

TCRdb analysed the reads with MiXCR anew, one entry per CDR3 protein. Of 450,000 to 600,000 distinct CDR3 sequences in the sample, about 11% were seen once. General study points: HLA-C-restricted CMV clonotypes gave the most frequent clonotype in two of eight donors.

The CDR3 is 16 residues long. From germline, CDR1 is SGHAT and CDR2 FQNNGV. Trimming shortened V by 5 bases and J by 0 bases, and 13 bases separated the two germline ends. The receptor comes from a human donor in good health (CMV status not recorded). Some clones in this sample may be carry-over from other donors' samples. The sequenced sample was PBMCs. The chain combines TRBV11-2 with TRBJ2-2, with D perhaps matching TRBD2 (6 bases). CDR3: CASSRFLASNTGELFF. Written as DNA, the CDR3 is TGTGCCAGCAGCCGATTTCTAGCGTCGAACACCGGGGAGCTGTTTTTT.